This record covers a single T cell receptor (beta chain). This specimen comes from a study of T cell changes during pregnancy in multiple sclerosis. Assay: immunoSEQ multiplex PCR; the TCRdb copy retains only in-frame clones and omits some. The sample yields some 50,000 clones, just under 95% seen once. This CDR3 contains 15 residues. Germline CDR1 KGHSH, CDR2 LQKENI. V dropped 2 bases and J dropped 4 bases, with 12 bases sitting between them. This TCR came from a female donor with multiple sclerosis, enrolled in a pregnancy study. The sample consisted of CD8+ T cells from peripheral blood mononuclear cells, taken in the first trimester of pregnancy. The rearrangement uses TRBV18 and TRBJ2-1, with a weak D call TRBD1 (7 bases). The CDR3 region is CASSPETGTYNEQFF. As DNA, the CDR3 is TGTGCCAGCTCACCAGAGACAGGGACTTACAATGAGCAGTTCTTC. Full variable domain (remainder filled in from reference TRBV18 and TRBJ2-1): NAGVMQNPRHLVRRRGQEARLRCSPMKGHSHVYWYRQLPEEGLKFMVYLQKENIIDESGMPKERFSAEFPKEGPSILRIQQVVRGDSAAYFCASSPETGTYNEQFFGPGTRLTVL.